This T cell receptor (beta chain) was sequenced during a study of spatial heterogeneity in lung cancer. Study-level information: Matched bulk RNA-seq yielded a T cell transcriptional module score. Counts of TCR transcripts in tumor regions correlated strongly with that score.

Findings of the study overall: Mutation counts in tumors were tracked by counts of expanded intratumoral alpha and beta TCRs.

Time point reported: sample taken at primary tumor resection. Extraction of whole RNA from tumor, nontumor lung or frozen PBMC preceded unsorted sequencing. This clonotype was recorded at least ten times. As yet, its antigen is unknown. Per germline, CDR1 MNHEY and CDR2 SVGAGI. The CDR3 loop spans 15 amino acids. Deletions cut 3 bases from V and 4 bases from J, with 16 bases between. TCR cDNA molecules each had a unique molecular identifier. From the 5' RACE reads, TCRdb called clonotypes with MiXCR, one entry per CDR3 protein. Here the sample spans more than 15,000 distinct CDR3 sequences, less than 7.5% being singletons.

V is TRBV6-5 and J is TRBJ2-7; no firm D call. The TCR comes from a male donor with early-stage non-small cell lung cancer. The material sequenced was lung tumor tissue, taken at surgery. Here the CDR3 reads CASSYRAESGYEQYF. Here the CDR3 DNA reads TGTGCCAGCAGTTATCGGGCAGAGAGTGGGTACGAGCAGTACTTC.